A single sample is the source of the 29 T cell receptor beta chains below, sequenced in a study of CD8+CD57+ T cells in acquired aplastic anemia. The use of genomic DNA as template underpinned the TCR beta VDJ and CDR3 profiling. TCRdb fed the reads into MiXCR, producing one record per CDR3 protein. Found here are over 150,000 distinct CDR3 sequences, less than 65% of them singletons; the top ten hold approximately 42%. In patients chosen for sequencing, flow cytometry had shown CD8+CD57+ cell expansion. Source material: sorted CD4+, CD8+, or CD8+CD57+ T cells (not recorded which) from PBMCs. Every receptor here comes from a human donor with aplastic anemia.

The chain couples TRBV7-2 to TRBJ2-3, with D unresolved. CDR1 SGHTA and CDR2 FQGNSA come from the germline V gene. This CDR3 is built from 14 residues. Between the trimmed V and J ends, which lost 0 bases and 2 bases, there was a span of 6 bases. This CDR3 reads CASSLAQPTDTQYF. CDR3 nucleotides: TGTGCCAGCAGCTTAGCGCAACCCACAGATACGCAGTATTTT.

This clonotype was counted ten times or more. V and J are TRBV4-1 and TRBJ2-5; TRBD2 agrees at 7 bases. This CDR3 contains 14 residues. Per the germline V gene, CDR1 is MGHRA and CDR2 is YSYEKL. The junction had 6 bases not matched to a gene; V was cut back by 3 bases and J by 5 bases. The CDR3 reads CASSQGTSAETQYF. The CDR3 nucleotides are TGCGCCAGCAGCCAGGGAACTAGCGCCGAGACCCAGTACTTC.

The chain carries TRBV7-8 and TRBJ2-3, with D uncertain. Germline CDR1 reads SGHVS; CDR2 reads FQNEAQ. The V gene lost 6 bases and the J gene lost 1 base, with 11 bases spanning the gap. This CDR3 is built from 14 residues. The CDR3 coding sequence is TGTGCCAGCAGGCAAAACACAGGCACAGATACGCAGTATTTT. Its protein is CASRQNTGTDTQYF.

The table lists this clonotype with a count of one. V is TRBV29-1 and J is TRBJ2-7; 7 nucleotides match TRBD2. The CDR3 totals 15 residues. Per germline, CDR1 SQVTM and CDR2 ANQGSEA. V shed 0 bases, J shed 0 bases, and the junction held 5 bases outside the gene matches. The CDR3 is CSVEDAGDYSYEQYF. DNA of the CDR3: TGCAGCGTTGAAGATGCGGGGGACTACTCCTACGAGCAGTACTTC.

J is TRBJ2-1 and V is TRBV7-9; 9 positions match TRBD2. The germline V gene has CDR1 SEHNR and CDR2 FQNEAQ (reference sequence). The CDR3 runs 15 residues. The ends lost 5 bases at V and 5 bases at J; junction bases unmatched: 7. The CDR3 DNA sequence: TGTGCCAGCAGCATTCTAGCGGGGTATGACAATGAGCAGTTCTTC. Translation: CASSILAGYDNEQFF.

This clonotype was observed a handful of times. The J gene is TRBJ1-5, the V gene TRBV5-5, with 8 bases lining up with TRBD1. The J segment lost 4 bases and the V segment lost 4 bases, leaving 10 bases of the junction unmatched. Germline V gene sequence: CDR1 SGHKS, CDR2 YYEKEE (reference sequence). The CDR3 sequence is 16 residues long. CDR3 sequence reads: CASSRRLQGGNQPQHF. In nucleotides, the CDR3 is TGTGCCAGCAGCCGACGCTTACAGGGGGGAAATCAGCCCCAGCATTTT.

This clonotype is a singleton in its sample. One base away lies a much larger clone, so this may be a sequencing read error. V is TRBV5-1 and J is TRBJ1-5; D unresolved. This CDR3 has 15 amino acids. CDR1 is SGHRS and CDR2 is YFSETQ in the germline V gene. V was shortened by 1 base and J by 0 bases, with 8 bases between the two germline ends. CDR3: CASSLREGSNQPQHF. DNA for the CDR3: TGCGCCAGCAGCTTGCGGGAGGGTAGCAATCAGCCCCAGCATTTT.

Comment on this clonotype: Being one base from a much bigger clone, this may be a read error. J is TRBJ1-1 and V is TRBV11-3; the D is unclear. The CDR3 contains 12 residues. Germline loops: CDR1 SGHNT, CDR2 YENEEA. The V end lost 3 bases, the J end lost 7 bases, and 9 bases lay between the germline ends. CDR3 loop: CASSLLGGEAFF. The DNA for the CDR3 is TGTGCCAGCAGCTTGTTAGGCGGTGAAGCTTTCTTT.

V and J are TRBV15 and TRBJ2-5; 10 bases map to TRBD1. Germline values: CDR1 LNHNV, CDR2 YYDKDF (reference sequence). V was pared by 1 base and J by 1 base, with 9 bases of the junction left unmatched. The CDR3 totals 18 residues. For the CDR3, the DNA is TGTGCCACCAGCAGAGTTGCGAGGGGACAGGGGTCCCAAGAGACCCAGTACTTC. It codes for CATSRVARGQGSQETQYF.

CDR3 nucleotide sequence: TGTGCCAGCAGCTCACAGGCCTTTAATTCACCCCTCCACTTT. Translating gives CASSSQAFNSPLHF. This chain uses TRBV7-9 with TRBJ1-6, with D tentatively TRBD1 (5 bases). V was shortened by 4 bases and J by 6 bases, with 10 bases between the two germline ends. This CDR3 is 14 amino acids long. Germline V CDR1 and CDR2: SEHNR, FQNEAQ (reference sequence).

The chain is built from TRBV24-1 and TRBJ2-1, with D possibly being TRBD2 (6 bases). V dropped 3 bases and J dropped 9 bases, with 8 bases sitting between them. CDR3 size: 12 residues. CDR1 is KGHDR, CDR2 SFDVKD, per germline. The CDR3 nucleotides are TGTGCCACCAGTGATCTCGGGAGTGAGCAGTTCTTC. Its translation: CATSDLGSEQFF.

This clonotype was seen at least ten times. The chain uses TRBV11-2 and TRBJ2-5; D remains ambiguous. CDR3 length: 13 amino acids. Germline V gene sequence: CDR1 SGHAT, CDR2 FQNNGV. V dropped 1 base and J dropped 4 bases, with 7 bases sitting between them. The CDR3 region is CASSLVAGETQYF. The CDR3, as DNA: TGTGCCAGCAGCTTAGTCGCAGGAGAGACCCAGTACTTC.

This clonotype has at least ten counts. This rearrangement joins TRBV6-1 to TRBJ1-5; maybe TRBD1 (5 bases). In germline, CDR1 is MNHNS, CDR2 SASEGT. Trimming took off 2 bases at V and 8 bases at J, with 13 bases between the two ends. This CDR3 has 14 residues. The CDR3 DNA follows: TGTGCCAGCAGTGAATTCGGGACCGGTAAGCCCCAGCATTTT. Its protein product is CASSEFGTGKPQHF.

V gene TRBV7-3 combines with J gene TRBJ1-1; unclear D gene. The germline gives CDR1 SGHTA, CDR2 FQGTGA. V was pared by 3 bases and J by 1 base, with 12 bases between. The CDR3 is 15 amino acids. The CDR3 reads CASSFLPGENTEAFF. The CDR3 region has the DNA TGTGCCAGCAGCTTCCTGCCCGGGGAGAACACTGAAGCTTTCTTT.

The rearrangement links TRBV7-3 to TRBJ2-3; TRBD2 matches 10 bases. V lost 7 bases and J lost 3; bases outside the gene matches: 7. CDR3 length equals 15 residues. Germline V CDR1 and CDR2: SGHTA, FQGTGA. The DNA for the CDR3 is TGTGCCAGCACCCCCGGGACTAGCGTAACAGATACGCAGTATTTT. Protein sequence: CASTPGTSVTDTQYF.

This clonotype was observed at least ten times. This chain's CDR3 is CASSEGDGKTYEQYF. CDR3 coding DNA: TGTGCCAGCAGTGAAGGTGATGGTAAGACCTACGAGCAGTACTTC. J is TRBJ2-7 and V is TRBV6-1; D is unclear. Germline CDR1 is MNHNS and CDR2 is SASEGT. The V and J ends lost 1 base and 2 bases respectively, with 12 bases between them. CDR3 length: 15 amino acids.

This clonotype was seen a few times. The V call is TRBV29-1, the J call TRBJ2-7; 11 bases match TRBD1. The germline CDR1 and CDR2 sequences are SQVTM and ANQGSEA. The CDR3 extends over 13 amino acids. The J segment lost 4 bases and the V segment lost 6 bases, leaving 5 bases of the junction unmatched. The CDR3 is CSVGQGARYEQYF. The CDR3 nucleotides read TGCAGCGTAGGACAGGGGGCGAGGTACGAGCAGTACTTC.

Only one count was recorded for this clonotype. The chain couples TRBV5-1 to TRBJ2-5, with D perhaps being TRBD1 or TRBD2 (6 bases each). CDR3 length equals 14 residues. The germline V gene has CDR1 SGHRS and CDR2 YFSETQ. V dropped 0 bases and J dropped 5 bases, with 11 bases sitting between them. CDR3 in DNA: TGCGCCAGCAGCTTGGGGCAGGGGAGGGAGACCCAGTACTTC. Translated, it gives CASSLGQGRETQYF. The whole variable domain, filled in from reference TRBV5-1 and TRBJ2-5, reads KAGVTQTPRYLIKTRGQQVTLSCSPISGHRSVSWYQQTPGQGLQFLFEYFSETQRNKGNFPGRFSGRQFSNSRSEMNVSTLELGDSALYLCASSLGQGRETQYFGPGTRLLVL.

The chain joins TRBV5-8 to TRBJ2-7; perhaps D is TRBD1 or TRBD2 (6 bases each). Germline V gene lookup returns CDR1 SGHTS and CDR2 YDEGEE. V lost 2 bases and J lost 0, with 12 bases in between. This CDR3 has 15 amino acids. CDR3 loop: CASSFRGVGSYEQYF. CDR3 DNA sequence: TGTGCCAGCAGCTTTAGGGGGGTGGGCTCCTACGAGCAGTACTTC.

The chain links TRBV5-4 to TRBJ1-1; D call uncertain. V lost 0 bases, J lost 0 bases, and 6 bases lay in between. The CDR3 contains 14 residues. Germline loops: CDR1 SGHNT, CDR2 YYREEE (reference sequence). For the CDR3, the DNA is TGTGCCAGCAGCTTGGACAGTATGAACACTGAAGCTTTCTTT. Protein: CASSLDSMNTEAFF.

About this clonotype: A junction boundary mismatches the germline segment, possibly from a read error. The chain carries TRBV27 and TRBJ1-1; no reliable D call. Germline V gene data show CDR1 as MNHEY and CDR2 as SMNVEV (reference sequence). The CDR3 loop spans 13 amino acids. The CDR3 bases are TGTGCCAGCGGTTTCGGACGGTACACTGAAGCTTTCTTT. This codes for CASGFGRYTEAFF.

This chain uses TRBV12-3 or TRBV12-4 with TRBJ1-1, with a weak D call TRBD1 (5 bases). This CDR3 contains 14 residues. V dropped 2 bases and J dropped 2 bases, with 9 bases sitting between them. For the CDR3, the DNA is TGTGCCAGCAGTTTATTAGACAGTAACACTGAAGCTTTCTTT. Its translation: CASSLLDSNTEAFF.

CDR3 bases: TGTGCCAGCAGCTTAGGACCAGGCAACTATGGCTACACCTTC. Protein sequence: CASSLGPGNYGYTF. V usage is TRBV7-9 and J usage is TRBJ1-2; D remains ambiguous. The V gene lost 1 base and the J gene lost 2 bases, with 8 bases spanning the gap. The CDR3 extends over 14 amino acids. CDR1 SEHNR and CDR2 FQNEAQ come from the germline V gene (reference sequence).

This clonotype has at least ten counts. This chain connects TRBV19 to TRBJ2-7; D not certain. Trimming left V 6 bases short and J 2 bases short, with 8 bases between. Germline V gene lookup returns CDR1 LNHDA and CDR2 SQIVND (reference sequence). CDR3 size: 12 residues. The CDR3 sequence: CASSHPPYEQYF. The CDR3 DNA reads as TGTGCCAGTAGCCACCCCCCCTACGAGCAGTACTTC. The full variable domain, with the rest looked up from reference TRBV19 and TRBJ2-7, is DGGITQSPKYLFRKEGQNVTLSCEQNLNHDAMYWYRQDPGQGLRLIYYSQIVNDFQKGDIAEGYSVSREKKESFPLTVTSAQKNPTAFYLCASSHPPYEQYFGPGTRLTVT.

The chain joins TRBV15 to TRBJ1-4; 9 bases line up with TRBD1. V was clipped by 5 bases and J by 10 bases; unmatched bases: 11. The V gene's germline CDR1 is LNHNV and CDR2 YYDKDF (reference sequence). This CDR3 region has 15 residues. CDR3 sequence: CATSQRPGQGGKLFF. In DNA, the CDR3 is TGTGCCACCAGCCAGAGACCGGGACAGGGAGGAAAACTGTTTTTT. The full variable domain, its missing parts supplied by reference TRBV15 and TRBJ1-4, is DAMVIQNPRYQVTQFGKPVTLSCSQTLNHNVMYWYQQKSSQAPKLLFHYYDKDFNNEADTPDNFQSRRPNTSFCFLDIRSPGLGDTAMYLCATSQRPGQGGKLFFGSGTQLSVL.

The chain links TRBV4-1 to TRBJ1-2; 9 bases are shared with TRBD1. V gave up 0 bases and J gave up 7 bases; unmatched junction bases: 6. Per the germline V gene, CDR1 is MGHRA and CDR2 is YSYEKL. This CDR3 contains 15 residues. CDR3 sequence (DNA): TGCGCCAGCAGCCAAGACCCCGGGACAGGGCCTGGCTACACCTTC. It codes for CASSQDPGTGPGYTF.

This clonotype was counted ten times or more. The chain is built from TRBV11-2 and TRBJ2-1; 7 nucleotides agree with TRBD2. The CDR3 sequence is 16 residues long. In germline, CDR1 is SGHAT, CDR2 FQNNGV. The V and J ends lost 1 base and 2 bases, in that order; junction bases with no gene match: 5. As DNA, the CDR3 is TGTGCCAGCAGCTTAGGTGGTGGACTAGCCTACAATGAGCAGTTCTTC. Amino acids: CASSLGGGLAYNEQFF.

The chain has TRBV2 and TRBJ2-1, with 8 bases matching TRBD2. Trimming at V came to 5 bases and at J to 11 bases, leaving 8 bases not matched to a gene. CDR3 length: 13 residues. CDR1 and CDR2 (germline): SNHLY, FYNNEI. The DNA for the CDR3 is TGTGCCAGCAGTCTCCCTGCGGGAGGTAAGCAGTTCTTC. Residues: CASSLPAGGKQFF.

This chain joins TRBV12-3 or TRBV12-4 and TRBJ2-7; D is possibly TRBD1 (6 bases). The CDR3 has 14 residues. The V gene lost 6 bases and the J gene lost 4 bases, with 16 bases spanning the gap. The CDR3 DNA reads TGTGCCAGCAGCCTGAACAGGGTTCAGTACGAGCAGTACTTC. This sequence encodes CASSLNRVQYEQYF.